This T cell receptor (beta chain) was sequenced in a study of blood T cell repertoires in COVID-19. Study-level information: Sites across the United States, Italy and Spain contributed samples from acute and convalescent COVID-19.

Participants reported their clinical history, and cohort assignment relied on those reports. With 4 bases removed from V and 4 bases from J, the gap between germline ends came to 7 bases. The CDR3 length is 12 residues. Germline values: CDR1 LGHDT, CDR2 YNNKEL (reference sequence). Original data processing: Researchers report that nucleated cell counts were estimated from reference gene primer amplification. TCRdb's copy holds only in-frame clones and misses some; the assay was immunoSEQ multiplex PCR. The DNA was the basis for D and trimming; V, J and clone size are from that table. The sample contains a few hundred thousand clones, more than 70% of which appear only once. This clone was counted a few times.

The clonotype was recovered from a man aged 25-45 years with acute COVID-19. This rearrangement joins TRBV3-1 (or the pseudogene TRBV3-2) to TRBJ1-1; no clear D. The sequencing input was PBMCs or T cells enriched from blood (not recorded which). Here the CDR3 DNA reads TGTGCCAGCAGCCTTGAGAGCACTGAAGCTTTCTTT. Its translation: CASSLESTEAFF.